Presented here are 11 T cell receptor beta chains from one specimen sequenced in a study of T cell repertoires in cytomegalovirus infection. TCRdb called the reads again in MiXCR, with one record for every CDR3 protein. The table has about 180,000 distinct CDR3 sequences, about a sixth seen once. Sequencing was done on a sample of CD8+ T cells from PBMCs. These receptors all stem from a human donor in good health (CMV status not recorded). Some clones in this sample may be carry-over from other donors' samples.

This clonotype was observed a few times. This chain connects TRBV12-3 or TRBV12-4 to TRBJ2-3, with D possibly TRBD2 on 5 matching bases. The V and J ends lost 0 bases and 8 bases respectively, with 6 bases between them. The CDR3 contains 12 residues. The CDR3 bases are TGTGCCAGCAGTTTAGCGGGGAGTACGCAGTATTTT. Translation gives CASSLAGSTQYF.

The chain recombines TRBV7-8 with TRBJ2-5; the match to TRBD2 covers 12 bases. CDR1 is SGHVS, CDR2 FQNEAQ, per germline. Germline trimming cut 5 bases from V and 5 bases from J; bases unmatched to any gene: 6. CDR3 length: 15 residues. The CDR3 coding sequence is TGTGCCAGCAGCAGGACTAGCGGGGCGGCGGAGACCCAGTACTTC. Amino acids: CASSRTSGAAETQYF.

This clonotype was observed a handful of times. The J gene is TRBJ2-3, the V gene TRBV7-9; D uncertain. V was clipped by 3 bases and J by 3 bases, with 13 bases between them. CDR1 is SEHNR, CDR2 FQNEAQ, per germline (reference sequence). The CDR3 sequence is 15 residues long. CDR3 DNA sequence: TGTGCCAGCAGCTTCTCCCGGCCCCCGACAGATACGCAGTATTTT. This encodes CASSFSRPPTDTQYF.

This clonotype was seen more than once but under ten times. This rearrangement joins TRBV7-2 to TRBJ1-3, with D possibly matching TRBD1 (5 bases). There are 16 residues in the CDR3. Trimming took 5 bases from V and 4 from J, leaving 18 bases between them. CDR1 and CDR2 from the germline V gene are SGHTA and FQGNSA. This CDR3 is CASSPGHYPLGNTIYF. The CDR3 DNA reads TGTGCCAGCAGCCCCGGACATTATCCGCTCGGAAACACCATATATTTT.

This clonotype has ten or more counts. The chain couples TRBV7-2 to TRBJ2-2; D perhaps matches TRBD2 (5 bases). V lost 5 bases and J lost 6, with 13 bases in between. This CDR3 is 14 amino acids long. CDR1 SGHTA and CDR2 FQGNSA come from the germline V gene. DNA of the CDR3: TGTGCCAGCAGCAGACGGACTTTCCCCGGGGAGCTGTTTTTT. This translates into CASSRRTFPGELFF.

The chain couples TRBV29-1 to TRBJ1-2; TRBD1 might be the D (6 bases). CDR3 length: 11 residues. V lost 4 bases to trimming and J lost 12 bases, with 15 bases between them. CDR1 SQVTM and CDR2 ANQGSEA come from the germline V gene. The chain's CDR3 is CSVVAGAPDTF. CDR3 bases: TGCAGCGTTGTGGCAGGGGCCCCGGACACCTTC.

The CDR3 nucleotides are TGTGCCAGCAGCGTTGGAGGGCAAGATACGCAGTATTTT. It translates to CASSVGGQDTQYF. The genes are TRBV9 and TRBJ2-3, with D maybe TRBD2 (6 bases). This CDR3 region has 13 residues. With 2 bases removed from V and 5 bases from J, the gap between germline ends came to 9 bases. The germline gives CDR1 SGDLS, CDR2 YYNGEE.

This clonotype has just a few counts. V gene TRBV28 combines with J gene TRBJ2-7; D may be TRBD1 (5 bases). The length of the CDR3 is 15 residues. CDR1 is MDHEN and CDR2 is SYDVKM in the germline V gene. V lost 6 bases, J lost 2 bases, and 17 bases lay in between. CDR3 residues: CASRDPAGYTYEQYF. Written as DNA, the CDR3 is TGTGCCAGCAGGGACCCGGCAGGGTATACCTACGAGCAGTACTTC.

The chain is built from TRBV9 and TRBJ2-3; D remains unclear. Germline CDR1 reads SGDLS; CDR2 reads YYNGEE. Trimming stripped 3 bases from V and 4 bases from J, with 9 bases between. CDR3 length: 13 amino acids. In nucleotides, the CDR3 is TGTGCCAGCAGCGCTTCGGTGGCAGATACGCAGTATTTT. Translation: CASSASVADTQYF.

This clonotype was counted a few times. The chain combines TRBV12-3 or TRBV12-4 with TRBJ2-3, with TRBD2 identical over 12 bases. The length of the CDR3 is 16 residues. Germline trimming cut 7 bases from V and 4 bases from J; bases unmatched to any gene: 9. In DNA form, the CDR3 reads TGTGCCAGCAAACTTCTAGCGGGGGGGGTCGCAGATACGCAGTATTTT. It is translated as CASKLLAGGVADTQYF.

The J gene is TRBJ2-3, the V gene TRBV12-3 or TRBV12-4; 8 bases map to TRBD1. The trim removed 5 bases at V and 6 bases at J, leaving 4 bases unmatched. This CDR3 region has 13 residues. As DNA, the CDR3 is TGTGCCAGCAGTCAGGGACAGGCGGATACGCAGTATTTT. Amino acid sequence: CASSQGQADTQYF.